This is a list of T cell receptor beta chains from one sample in a study of cytomegalovirus exposure and HLA in healthy donors. Profiling relied on immunoSEQ multiplex PCR, and the TCRdb table lists in-frame clones only, not all of them. The data show some 140,000 clones, about 74% seen once. The sample was PBMCs. These receptors all stem from a woman aged 60 to 75 in good health and CMV-seronegative. Both conserved end residues are part of each CDR3. D genes are given only for firm matches. For some rows the clone size is stated as once, few or many, or as a class when expanded; others skip it.

D gene | J gene | V gene | clone size | CDR3 protein | CDR3 DNA
- | TRBJ1-4 | TRBV6-5 | - | CASSYWQVNEKLFF | TGTGCCAGCAGTTACTGGCAGGTTAATGAAAAACTGTTTTTT
- | TRBJ2-7 | TRBV7-9 | - | CASSHDRISSYEQYF | TGTGCCAGCAGCCACGACAGGATTAGCTCCTACGAGCAGTACTTC
TRBD1 | TRBJ1-2 | TRBV7-9 | - | CASSLSGGSYGYTF | TGTGCCAGCAGCTTATCAGGGGGGAGCTATGGCTACACCTTC
- | TRBJ1-5 | TRBV5-1 | - | CASSLGQSNQPQHF | TGCGCCAGCAGCTTGGGACAGAGCAATCAGCCCCAGCATTTT
- | TRBJ1-3 | TRBV28 | few | CASSPRGNTIYF | TGTGCCAGCAGCCCCAGGGGAAACACCATATATTTT
- | TRBJ2-3 | TRBV6-6 | - | CATTGGTDTQYF | TGTGCCACGACAGGCGGCACAGATACGCAGTATTTT
- | TRBJ1-1 | TRBV5-1 | few | CASSLAGGMGRTEAFF | TGCGCCAGCAGCTTGGCAGGCGGCATGGGGCGGACTGAAGCTTTCTTT
TRBD1 | TRBJ2-7 | TRBV14 | - | CASSQVDRVEQYF | TGTGCCAGCAGCCAGGTCGACAGGGTTGAGCAGTACTTC
- | TRBJ2-3 | TRBV2 | - | CASSLSGSTDTQYF | TGTGCCAGCAGCCTTAGCGGTAGCACAGATACGCAGTATTTT
TRBD2 | TRBJ2-2 | TRBV18 | - | CASSSRLAGVTGELFF | TGTGCCAGCTCAAGCCGACTAGCGGGAGTCACCGGGGAGCTGTTTTTT
TRBD1 | TRBJ1-5 | TRBV6-4 | - | CASSPRTGYDQPQHF | TGTGCCAGCAGTCCGCGGACAGGGTACGATCAGCCCCAGCATTTT
- | TRBJ2-7 | TRBV28 | few | CASTTGFSYEQYF | TGTGCCAGCACTACAGGGTTCAGCTACGAGCAGTACTTC
TRBD1 | TRBJ2-2 | TRBV6-1 | - | CASSGGTGLTGELFF | TGTGCCAGCAGTGGCGGGACAGGACTCACCGGGGAGCTGTTTTTT
TRBD1 | TRBJ2-2 | TRBV27 | - | CASSPWSTQGAGELFF | TGTGCCAGCAGCCCATGGTCCACACAGGGGGCCGGGGAGCTGTTTTTT
- | TRBJ2-3 | TRBV6-6 | - | CASLGPDTQYF | TGTGCCAGTCTGGGGCCAGATACGCAGTATTTT
- | TRBJ2-1 | TRBV19 | - | CASREFSGYHNEQFF | TGTGCCAGTAGAGAATTCTCAGGGTACCACAATGAGCAGTTCTTC
TRBD1 | TRBJ2-7 | TRBV9 | - | CASSAPRGTGGYEQYF | TGTGCCAGCAGCGCCCCTAGGGGGACAGGGGGCTACGAGCAGTACTTC
- | TRBJ2-1 | TRBV9 | - | CASSETGSYNEQFF | TGTGCCAGCAGCGAGACAGGTAGCTACAATGAGCAGTTCTTC
TRBD2 | TRBJ2-1 | TRBV7-3 | - | CASSLVRGREANEQFF | TGTGCCAGCAGCCTCGTTCGGGGGCGGGAGGCAAATGAGCAGTTCTTC
TRBD1 | TRBJ1-2 | TRBV6-5 | - | CASSLDRGVGDGYTF | TGTGCCAGCAGTTTGGACAGGGGGGTGGGCGATGGCTACACCTTC
- | TRBJ1-2 | TRBV7-9 | few | CASSLYLDSGGYTF | TGTGCCAGCAGCTTATATCTAGATTCGGGTGGCTACACCTTC
- | TRBJ2-7 | TRBV5-1 | - | CASSTTGSSYEQYF | TGCGCCAGCAGCACTACAGGGAGCTCCTACGAGCAGTACTTC
- | TRBJ2-1 | TRBV4-1 | once | CASSLTGSPYNEQFF | TGCGCCAGCAGTCTTACAGGGAGCCCTTACAATGAGCAGTTCTTC
TRBD1 | TRBJ2-7 | TRBV27 | - | CASSPGGPQEQYF | TGTGCCAGCAGTCCAGGGGGACCTCAGGAGCAGTACTTC
- | TRBJ1-2 | TRBV2 | - | CASSEGGNYGYTF | TGTGCCAGCAGTGAGGGAGGAAACTATGGCTACACCTTC
TRBD1 | TRBJ2-1 | TRBV9 | - | CASSAGQGINNEQFF | TGTGCCAGCAGCGCCGGACAGGGGATTAACAATGAGCAGTTCTTC
TRBD1 | TRBJ1-2 | TRBV19 | few | CASSIGTGTGESLYGYTF | TGTGCCAGTAGTATTGGGACCGGGACAGGGGAGTCCCTATATGGCTACACCTTC
TRBD1 | TRBJ1-1 | TRBV5-6 | - | CASSTGTGGVGAFF | TGTGCCAGCAGCACAGGGACAGGGGGCGTTGGGGCTTTCTTT
- | TRBJ2-3 | TRBV6-5 | - | CASREDYPDTQYF | TGTGCCAGCAGGGAGGACTATCCAGATACGCAGTATTTT
- | TRBJ1-2 | TRBV19 | - | CASTPQAWMYGYTF | TGTGCCAGTACCCCCCAAGCGTGGATGTATGGCTACACCTTC
TRBD2 | TRBJ2-3 | TRBV5-1 | - | CASSLGTTRDTQYF | TGCGCCAGCAGCCTAGGGACTACCAGGGATACGCAGTATTTT
- | TRBJ1-1 | TRBV7-9 | - | CASGPQSHTAFF | TGTGCCAGCGGCCCACAGTCACATACAGCTTTCTTT